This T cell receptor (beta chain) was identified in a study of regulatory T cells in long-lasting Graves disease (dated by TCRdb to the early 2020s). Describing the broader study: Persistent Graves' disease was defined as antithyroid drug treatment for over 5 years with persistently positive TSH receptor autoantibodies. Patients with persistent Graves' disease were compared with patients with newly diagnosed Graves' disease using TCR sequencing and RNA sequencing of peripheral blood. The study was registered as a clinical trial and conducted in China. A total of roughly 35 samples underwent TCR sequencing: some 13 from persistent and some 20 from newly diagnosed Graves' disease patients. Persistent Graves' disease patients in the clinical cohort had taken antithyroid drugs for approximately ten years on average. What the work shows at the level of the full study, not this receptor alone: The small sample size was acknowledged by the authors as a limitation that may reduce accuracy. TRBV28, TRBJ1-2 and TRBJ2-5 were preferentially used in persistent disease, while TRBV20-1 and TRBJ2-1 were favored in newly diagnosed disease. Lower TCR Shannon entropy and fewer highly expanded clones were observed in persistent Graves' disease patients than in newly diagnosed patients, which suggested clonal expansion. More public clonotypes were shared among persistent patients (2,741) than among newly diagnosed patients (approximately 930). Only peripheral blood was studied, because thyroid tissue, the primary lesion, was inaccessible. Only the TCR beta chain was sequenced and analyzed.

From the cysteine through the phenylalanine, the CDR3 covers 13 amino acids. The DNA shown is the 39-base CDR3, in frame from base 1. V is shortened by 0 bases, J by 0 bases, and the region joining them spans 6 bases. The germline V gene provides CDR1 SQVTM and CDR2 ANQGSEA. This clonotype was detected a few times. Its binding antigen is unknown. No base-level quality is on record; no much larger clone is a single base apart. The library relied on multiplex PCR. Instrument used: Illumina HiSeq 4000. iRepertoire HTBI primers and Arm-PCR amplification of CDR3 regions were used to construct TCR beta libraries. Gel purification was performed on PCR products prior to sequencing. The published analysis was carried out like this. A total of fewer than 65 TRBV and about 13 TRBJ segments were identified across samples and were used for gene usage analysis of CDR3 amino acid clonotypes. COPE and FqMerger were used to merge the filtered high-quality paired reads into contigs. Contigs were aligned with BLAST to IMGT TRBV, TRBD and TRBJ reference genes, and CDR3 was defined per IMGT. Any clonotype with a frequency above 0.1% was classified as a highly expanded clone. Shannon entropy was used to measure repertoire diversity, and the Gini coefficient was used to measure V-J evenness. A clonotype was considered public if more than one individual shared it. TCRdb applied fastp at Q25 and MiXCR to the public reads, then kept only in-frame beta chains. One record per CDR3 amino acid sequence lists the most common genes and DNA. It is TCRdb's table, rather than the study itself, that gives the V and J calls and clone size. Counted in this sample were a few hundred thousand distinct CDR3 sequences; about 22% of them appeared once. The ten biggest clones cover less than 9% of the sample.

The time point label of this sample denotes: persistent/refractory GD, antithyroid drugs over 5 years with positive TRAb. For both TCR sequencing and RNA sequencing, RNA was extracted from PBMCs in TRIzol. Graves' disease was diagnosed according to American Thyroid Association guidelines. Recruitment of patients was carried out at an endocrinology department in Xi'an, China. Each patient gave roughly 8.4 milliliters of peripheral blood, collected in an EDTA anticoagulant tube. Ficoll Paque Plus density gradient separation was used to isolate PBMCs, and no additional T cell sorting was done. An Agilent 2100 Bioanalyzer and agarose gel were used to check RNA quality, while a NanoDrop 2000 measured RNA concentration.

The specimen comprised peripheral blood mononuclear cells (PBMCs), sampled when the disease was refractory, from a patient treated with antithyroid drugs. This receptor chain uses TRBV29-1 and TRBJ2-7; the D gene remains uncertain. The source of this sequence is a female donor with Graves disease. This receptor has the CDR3 CSVEDLGSYEQYF. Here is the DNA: TGCAGCGTTGAAGATCTCGGCTCCTACGAGCAGTACTTC.